Sequencing of this T cell receptor (beta chain) was carried out in a study of T cell changes during pregnancy in multiple sclerosis. Profiling relied on immunoSEQ multiplex PCR, and the TCRdb table lists in-frame clones only, not all of them. The sample carries about 50,000 clones, around nine tenths recorded once. The CDR3 contains 14 residues. Germline V CDR1 and CDR2: LGHNA, YNFKEQ. The V gene lost 2 bases and the J gene lost 7 bases, with 14 bases spanning the gap. This receptor was identified in a female donor with multiple sclerosis, enrolled in a pregnancy study. Sequenced here: CD4+ T cells from peripheral blood mononuclear cells, sampled before pregnancy. This chain links TRBV4-2 with TRBJ1-2, with a possible D match to TRBD1 (6 bases). CDR3 DNA: TGTGCCAGCAGCCAACTCAAGGACAGTCCTGGCTACACCTTC. Protein product: CASSQLKDSPGYTF.